What follows are 17 T cell receptor beta chains derived from one specimen sequenced in a study of blood T cell repertoires in COVID-19. Clones were read by immunoSEQ multiplex PCR, and TCRdb kept only the in-frame ones, dropping some. The sample includes hundreds of thousands of clones, approximately 90% of them seen just once. Sequenced input: PBMCs or T cells enriched from blood (not recorded which). Every receptor here comes from a woman aged 40-49 years who had recovered from COVID-19.

The chain couples TRBV18 to TRBJ2-3; 9 positions agree with TRBD2. This CDR3 has 18 amino acids. CDR1 is KGHSH and CDR2 is LQKENI in the germline V gene. The V segment lost 0 bases and the J segment 2 bases; nucleotides outside the gene matches: 9. The CDR3 nucleotides read TGTGCCAGCTCACCACCTCAGGGACTAGCCATAAACACAGATACGCAGTATTTT. Amino acid sequence: CASSPPQGLAINTDTQYF.

This chain connects TRBV30 to TRBJ1-3; no definite D call. This CDR3 region has 14 residues. With 1 base removed from V and 4 bases from J, the gap between germline ends came to 11 bases. CDR1 and CDR2 from the germline V gene are GTSNPN and SVGIG (reference sequence). The CDR3 is CAWSAAPRGNTIYF. The CDR3 coding sequence is TGTGCCTGGAGTGCAGCACCCAGGGGAAACACCATATATTTT.

The genes are TRBV3-1 (or the pseudogene TRBV3-2) and TRBJ1-5; D not resolved. V shed 4 bases and J shed 7 bases, with 11 bases lying between them. This CDR3 has 13 residues. Germline V gives CDR1 LGHDT, CDR2 YNNKEL (reference sequence). The CDR3 is CASSLLGRQPQHF. The CDR3 DNA reads as TGTGCCAGCAGCCTTTTGGGGAGACAGCCCCAGCATTTT.

This sequence joins TRBV11-3 and TRBJ2-2; weak D call: TRBD1 (6 bases). CDR1 is SGHNT, CDR2 YENEEA, per germline. Deletions cut 3 bases from V and 6 bases from J, with 14 bases between. The CDR3 runs 15 residues. The CDR3 protein is CASSLGAGTSGELFF. In DNA, the CDR3 is TGTGCCAGCAGCTTGGGCGCCGGGACATCCGGGGAGCTGTTTTTT.

This clone was counted between two and nine times. This chain links TRBV7-2 with TRBJ2-1, with TRBD2 matching over 9 bases. Germline V CDR1 and CDR2: SGHTA, FQGNSA. This CDR3 region has 17 residues. With 7 bases clipped from V and 5 bases from J, the junction kept 15 bases outside the gene matches. The CDR3 region is CASNPNGASGVNNEQFF. The CDR3 bases are TGTGCCAGCAACCCAAACGGGGCTAGCGGGGTTAACAATGAGCAGTTCTTC.

In nucleotides, the CDR3 is TGTGCCAGTCAGACGGTTGCGGTCAGCACTGAAGCTTTCTTT. It codes for CASQTVAVSTEAFF. The chain employs TRBV19 and TRBJ1-1; no definite D call. Per germline, CDR1 LNHDA and CDR2 SQIVND (reference sequence). The V gene lost 8 bases and the J gene lost 4 bases, with 17 bases spanning the gap. The CDR3 runs to 14 residues. Full variable domain (missing parts from reference TRBV19 and TRBJ1-1): DGGITQSPKYLFRKEGQNVTLSCEQNLNHDAMYWYRQDPGQGLRLIYYSQIVNDFQKGDIAEGYSVSREKKESFPLTVTSAQKNPTAFYLCASQTVAVSTEAFFGQGTRLTVV.

The J gene is TRBJ2-1, the V gene TRBV19; the D gene is possibly TRBD2 (6 bases). Trimming shortened V by 0 bases and J by 6 bases, and 21 bases separated the two germline ends. Looked up from germline, CDR1 is LNHDA and CDR2 is SQIVND (reference sequence). The CDR3 has 18 residues. The CDR3 DNA sequence: TGTGCCAGTAGTATAGATAGCGGATTAGCGGCAAACCCCAATGAGCAGTTCTTC. Translating it yields CASSIDSGLAANPNEQFF.

CDR3 protein: CASEDRTNEQFF. Here the CDR3 DNA reads TGTGCCAGTGAAGACAGGACCAATGAGCAGTTCTTC. The chain carries TRBV7-9 and TRBJ2-1; D may be TRBD1 (6 bases). Germline V gene sequence: CDR1 SEHNR, CDR2 FQNEAQ (reference sequence). The CDR3 is 12 amino acids. Between the trimmed V and J ends, which lost 9 bases and 6 bases, there was a span of 12 bases.

The gene calls are TRBV14 and TRBJ1-2; TRBD1 is a possible D gene (5 bases). The CDR3 loop spans 15 amino acids. Per the germline V gene, CDR1 is SGHDN and CDR2 is FVKESK. The germline V and J ends were trimmed by 4 bases and 4 bases, with 16 bases remaining between them. The CDR3 nucleotides read TGTGCCAGCAGCCCCGGAACCAGGGAACTCTATGGCTACACCTTC. This codes for CASSPGTRELYGYTF.

The chain couples TRBV7-6 to TRBJ2-7; 12 positions agree with TRBD2. This CDR3 has 18 amino acids. V was pared by 2 bases and J by 3 bases, with 11 bases of the junction left unmatched. CDR1 is SGHVS, CDR2 FNYEAQ, per germline. The CDR3 spells CASSLRGPTGLAGYEQYF. The CDR3 DNA reads TGTGCCAGCAGCTTACGGGGCCCGACGGGACTAGCGGGCTACGAGCAGTACTTC.

This clone was picked up one time. J is TRBJ1-5 and V is TRBV10-3; 9 bases are a match to TRBD1. The germline CDR1 and CDR2 sequences are ENHRY and SYGVKD. The CDR3 consists of 16 residues. With 3 bases clipped from V and 1 base from J, the junction kept 4 bases outside the gene matches. In nucleotides, the CDR3 is TGTGCCATCAGTGATGCGGACAGGGGAAGCAATCAGCCCCAGCATTTT. This sequence encodes CAISDADRGSNQPQHF.

This clone was observed a few times. J is TRBJ1-4 and V is TRBV18, with 7 bases aligning to TRBD1. Trimming at V came to 5 bases and at J to 3 bases, leaving 6 bases not matched to a gene. CDR3 length: 15 residues. Germline values: CDR1 KGHSH, CDR2 LQKENI. The CDR3: CASSSVQGPNEKLFF. The CDR3 DNA reads TGTGCCAGCTCATCCGTACAGGGGCCTAATGAAAAACTGTTTTTT.

This chain uses TRBV19 with TRBJ2-2; TRBD1 agrees at 11 bases. CDR1 is LNHDA, CDR2 SQIVND, per germline (reference sequence). This CDR3 comprises 13 residues. V shed 2 bases and J 15 bases; nucleotides not matched to a gene: 5. CDR3 in amino acids: CASSISRDRGLFF. The CDR3 DNA is TGTGCCAGTAGTATATCCCGGGACAGGGGGTTGTTTTTT.

The chain employs TRBV5-1 and TRBJ1-4; tentative D call: TRBD1 (6 bases). The CDR3 totals 14 residues. Germline V gives CDR1 SGHRS, CDR2 YFSETQ. Trimming cost V 7 bases and J 7 bases, with 17 bases left between them. DNA for the CDR3: TGCGCCAGCCAAATCGTAGGGGGAACTGAAAAACTGTTTTTT. Amino acids: CASQIVGGTEKLFF.

The J gene is TRBJ1-2, the V gene TRBV7-3, with 9 bases lining up with TRBD1. The CDR3 extends over 13 amino acids. Germline trimming cut 5 bases from V and 6 bases from J; bases unmatched to any gene: 4. Germline CDR1 and CDR2: SGHTA and FQGTGA. CDR3 bases: TGTGCCAGCAGCCGGACAGGGGTGGATGGCTACACCTTC. Translating it yields CASSRTGVDGYTF.

J is TRBJ1-2 and V is TRBV7-9, with TRBD1 identical over 12 bases. The CDR3 extends over 13 amino acids. Germline V CDR1 and CDR2: SEHNR, FQNEAQ (reference sequence). V shed 4 bases and J 8 bases; nucleotides not matched to a gene: 2. CDR3 nucleotide sequence: TGTGCCAGCAGCTACGGGACAGGGGGCGGCTACACCTTC. Amino acid sequence: CASSYGTGGGYTF. Based on the CDR3 plus reference TRBV7-9 and TRBJ1-2, the full variable domain is DTGVSQNPRHKITKRGQNVTFRCDPISEHNRLYWYRQTLGQGPEFLTYFQNEAQLEKSRLLSDRFSAERPKGSFSTLEIQRTEQGDSAMYLCASSYGTGGGYTFGSGTRLTVV.

The chain recombines TRBV28 with TRBJ2-2, with 10 bases that match TRBD1. The CDR3 covers 14 residues. Germline assignment: CDR1 MDHEN and CDR2 SYDVKM. Losses at the gene ends were 5 bases for V and 9 bases for J; bases not matched to a gene: 6. The chain's CDR3 is CASSQDRGARELFF. The CDR3 DNA reads as TGTGCCAGCAGTCAGGACAGGGGGGCTCGGGAGCTGTTTTTT.